This note documents a single T cell receptor beta chain sequence. Its antigen is still unknown. Using RNA transcripts, the TCR beta CDR3 regions were amplified. A first-round RT-PCR used HTBI primers, followed by a second-round multiplex PCR. Using its own MiXCR run on the multiplex PCR reads, TCRdb lists one record per CDR3 protein. The data hold roughly 380,000 distinct CDR3 sequences, with 15% observed a single time. The germline gives CDR1 LGHNA, CDR2 YNFKEQ. The ends were cut back, 4 bases at V and 0 bases at J, with 18 bases in the middle. The CDR3 is 17 amino acids. These data come from a study of Graves' ophthalmopathy and Graves' hyperthyroidism. Across the study: At the time of initial diagnosis and before any treatment, peripheral blood was collected.

Study findings and constraints: Most expanded clonotypes in thyroid above 0.001 frequency also showed up in blood. This model predicted ophthalmopathy progression (sensitivity 65% to 71%, specificity 72.22%).

This TCR came from a woman between 18 and 30 years old with stable Graves' hyperthyroidism. The rearrangement joins TRBV4-2 to TRBJ1-1; a possible D gene is TRBD1 (6 bases). Sequenced: peripheral blood. CDR3 protein: CASSPLGGAGVNTEAFF. In nucleotides, the CDR3 is TGTGCCAGCAGCCCGCTCGGGGGGGCGGGAGTGAACACTGAAGCTTTCTTT.